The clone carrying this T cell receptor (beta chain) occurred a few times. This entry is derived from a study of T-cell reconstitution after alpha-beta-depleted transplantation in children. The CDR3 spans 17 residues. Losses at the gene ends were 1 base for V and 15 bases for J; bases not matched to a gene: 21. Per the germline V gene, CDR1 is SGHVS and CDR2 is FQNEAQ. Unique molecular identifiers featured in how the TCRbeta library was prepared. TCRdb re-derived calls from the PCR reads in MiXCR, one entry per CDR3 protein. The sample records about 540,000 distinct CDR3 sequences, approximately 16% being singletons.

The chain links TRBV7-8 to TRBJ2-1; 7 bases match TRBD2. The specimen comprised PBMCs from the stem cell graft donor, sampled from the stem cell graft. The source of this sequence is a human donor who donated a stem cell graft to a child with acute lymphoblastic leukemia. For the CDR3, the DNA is TGTGCCAGCAGCTTAGGATTGGCGGGAGTAGGACCCCCCGGAGTGTTCTTC. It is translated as CASSLGLAGVGPPGVFF.